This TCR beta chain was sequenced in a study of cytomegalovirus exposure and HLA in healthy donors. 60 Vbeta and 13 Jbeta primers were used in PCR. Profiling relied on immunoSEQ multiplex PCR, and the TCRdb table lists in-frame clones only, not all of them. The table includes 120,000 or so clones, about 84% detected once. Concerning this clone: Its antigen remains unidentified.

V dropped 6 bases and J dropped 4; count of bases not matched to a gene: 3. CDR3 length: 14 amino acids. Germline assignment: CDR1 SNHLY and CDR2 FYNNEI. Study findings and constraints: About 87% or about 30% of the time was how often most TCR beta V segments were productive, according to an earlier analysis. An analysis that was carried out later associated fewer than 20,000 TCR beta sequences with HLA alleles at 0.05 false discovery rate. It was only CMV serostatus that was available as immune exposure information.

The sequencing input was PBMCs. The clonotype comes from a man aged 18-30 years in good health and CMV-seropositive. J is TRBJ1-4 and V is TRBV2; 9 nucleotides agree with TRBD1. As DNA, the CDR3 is TGTGCCAGCAGCTCGGGACAGGGTAATGAAAAACTGTTTTTT. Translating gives CASSSGQGNEKLFF.